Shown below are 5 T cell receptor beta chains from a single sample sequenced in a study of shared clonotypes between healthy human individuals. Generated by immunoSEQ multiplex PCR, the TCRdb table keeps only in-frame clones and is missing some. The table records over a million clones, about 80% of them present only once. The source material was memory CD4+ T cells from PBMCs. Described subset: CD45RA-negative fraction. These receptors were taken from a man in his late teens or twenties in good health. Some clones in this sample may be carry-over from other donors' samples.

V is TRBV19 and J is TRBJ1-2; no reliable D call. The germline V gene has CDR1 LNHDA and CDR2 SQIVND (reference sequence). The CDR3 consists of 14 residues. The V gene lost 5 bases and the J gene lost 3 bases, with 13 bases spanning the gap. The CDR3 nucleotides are TGTGCCAGTAGTCCCGAACAGAGCTACTATGGCTACACCTTC. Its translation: CASSPEQSYYGYTF.

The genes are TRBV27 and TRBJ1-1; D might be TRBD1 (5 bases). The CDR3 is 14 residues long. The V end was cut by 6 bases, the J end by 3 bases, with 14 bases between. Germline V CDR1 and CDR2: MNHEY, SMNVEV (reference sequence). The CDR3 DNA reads TGTGCCAGCAGAAAGCTCCAGGGTTACACTGAAGCTTTCTTT. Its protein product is CASRKLQGYTEAFF.

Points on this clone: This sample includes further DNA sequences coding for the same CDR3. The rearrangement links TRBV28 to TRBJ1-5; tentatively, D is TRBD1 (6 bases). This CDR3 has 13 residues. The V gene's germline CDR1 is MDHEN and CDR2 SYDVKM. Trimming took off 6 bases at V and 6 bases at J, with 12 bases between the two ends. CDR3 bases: TGTGCCAGCAGCCTCGGGGGGCCTCAGCCCCAGCATTTT. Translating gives CASSLGGPQPQHF.

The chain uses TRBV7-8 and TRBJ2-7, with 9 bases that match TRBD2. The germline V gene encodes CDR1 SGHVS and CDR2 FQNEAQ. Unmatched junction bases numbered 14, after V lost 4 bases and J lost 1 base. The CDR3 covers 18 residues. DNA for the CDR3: TGTGCCAGCAGCTCCCTTAGTAGCGGGAGATCGTCGTCCTACGAGCAGTACTTC. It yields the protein CASSSLSSGRSSSYEQYF.

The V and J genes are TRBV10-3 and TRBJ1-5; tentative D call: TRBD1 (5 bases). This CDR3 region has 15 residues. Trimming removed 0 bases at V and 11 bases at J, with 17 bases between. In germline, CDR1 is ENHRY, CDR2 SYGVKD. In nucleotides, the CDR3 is TGTGCCATCAGTGAGTCGGGGCAGGGTAGGGAGGCCCAGCATTTT. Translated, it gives CAISESGQGREAQHF.